The rows below give T cell receptor beta chains drawn from one sample of a study of T-cell memory formation after mild COVID-19. Via MiXCR, TCRdb re-called the 5' RACE reads, giving one row per CDR3 protein. The sample includes approximately 100,000 distinct CDR3 sequences, 11% of them seen just once. Sequencing was carried out using PBMCs or a T cell subset sorted from them (not recorded which). Every receptor here comes from a young man who had mild COVID-19 (a few samples of this study predate the infection). Cell type and time point are not known. Each CDR3 is given with its conserved first and last residue. D genes are given only for firm matches. Clone size, where shown, is once, few, many, or a class for clones that have expanded.

clone size,D gene,V gene,J gene,CDR3 protein,CDR3 DNA
NA,TRBD1,TRBV27,TRBJ2-5,CASSITPTGAVVETQYF,TGTGCCAGCAGTATAACCCCGACAGGGGCGGTGGTAGAGACCCAGTACTTC
few,TRBD1,TRBV5-1,TRBJ2-5,CASSYLRDRGETQYF,TGCGCCAGCAGCTACCTCCGGGACAGGGGTGAGACCCAGTACTTC
few,NA,TRBV9,TRBJ2-5,CASSAPGGGEETQYF,TGTGCCAGCAGCGCTCCGGGGGGCGGGGAAGAGACCCAGTACTTC
NA,TRBD1,TRBV4-3,TRBJ2-7,CASSQGLDREYEQYF,TGCGCCAGCAGCCAAGGGTTGGACAGGGAATACGAGCAGTACTTC
many,NA,TRBV9,TRBJ2-5,CASSGYGTGGETQYF,TGTGCCAGCAGCGGATACGGGACGGGCGGTGAGACCCAGTACTTC
NA,NA,TRBV19,TRBJ1-1,CASSISEVWDTEAFF,TGTGCCAGTAGTATTTCGGAGGTATGGGACACTGAAGCTTTCTTT
NA,NA,TRBV19,TRBJ2-7,CASRGADGHSYEQYF,TGTGCCAGTAGAGGCGCCGACGGCCACTCCTACGAGCAGTACTTC
NA,TRBD1,TRBV11-2,TRBJ1-1,CASSRDSTEAFF,TGTGCCAGCAGCCGGGACAGCACTGAAGCTTTCTTT
few,TRBD1,TRBV28,TRBJ2-5,CASSTARDREVETQYF,TGTGCCAGCAGCACCGCCCGGGACAGGGAGGTAGAGACCCAGTACTTC
NA,NA,TRBV7-2,TRBJ2-7,CASSLDFSSLYEQYF,TGTGCCAGCAGCTTAGACTTCTCCAGCCTCTACGAGCAGTACTTC
few,NA,TRBV7-9,TRBJ1-5,CASSLVGRGDQPQHF,TGTGCCAGCAGCTTAGTCGGAAGAGGAGATCAGCCCCAGCATTTT
few,TRBD1,TRBV5-1,TRBJ2-3,CASSAGTGGIEFNTQYF,TGCGCCAGCAGCGCCGGGACAGGGGGGATTGAGTTCAATACGCAGTATTTT
NA,NA,TRBV7-8,TRBJ1-5,CASSWDPGNQPQHF,TGTGCCAGCAGCTGGGACCCTGGCAATCAGCCCCAGCATTTT
many,NA,TRBV12-3/TRBV12-4,TRBJ2-3,CASSFLADTQYF,TGTGCCAGCAGTTTTTTAGCAGATACGCAGTATTTT
NA,NA,TRBV15,TRBJ2-3,CATSRETGGQDTQYF,TGTGCCACCAGCAGAGAAACGGGGGGACAGGATACGCAGTATTTT
few,TRBD1,TRBV7-9,TRBJ1-1,CASSFPGTGRHTEAFF,TGTGCCAGCAGCTTCCCAGGGACAGGGAGGCACACTGAAGCTTTCTTT
few,NA,TRBV12-3/TRBV12-4,TRBJ2-3,CASSLGLRDTDTQYF,TGTGCCAGCAGTTTAGGGCTCAGGGACACAGATACGCAGTATTTT
many,NA,TRBV6-5,TRBJ2-1,CASRVTGSYNEQFF,TGTGCCAGCAGAGTTACGGGGAGCTACAATGAGCAGTTCTTC
NA,TRBD2,TRBV29-1,TRBJ2-4,CSVESRSGGEARNIQYF,TGCAGCGTTGAAAGCCGTAGCGGGGGCGAAGCCAGAAACATTCAGTACTTC
NA,NA,TRBV4-1,TRBJ2-7,CASSQDLGAYEQYF,TGCGCCAGCAGCCAAGATTTGGGGGCCTACGAGCAGTACTTC
NA,NA,TRBV21-1,TRBJ1-6,CASSQGFNNSPLHF,TGTGCCAGCAGCCAGGGGTTTAATAATTCACCCCTCCACTTT
few,NA,TRBV9,TRBJ1-3,CASSVEGDGNTIYF,TGTGCCAGCAGCGTAGAGGGTGACGGAAACACCATATATTTT
few,NA,TRBV4-1,TRBJ2-7,CATREGLDSYEQYF,TGCGCCACCAGGGAAGGGCTAGATTCCTACGAGCAGTACTTC
few,NA,TRBV27,TRBJ1-2,CEFRAGELTF,TGTGAATTTCGAGCAGGGGAACTGACCTTC
NA,NA,TRBV21-1,TRBJ1-6,CASSSRQEDNSPLHF,TGTGCCAGCAGTTCCCGCCAGGAGGATAATTCACCCCTCCACTTT
few,NA,TRBV5-8,TRBJ2-1,CASSFGRQADNEQFF,TGTGCCAGCAGCTTTGGTAGGCAAGCCGACAATGAGCAGTTCTTC
NA,NA,TRBV20-1,TRBJ1-2,CSAPRAGPAYGYTF,TGCAGTGCTCCGCGCGCGGGGCCAGCCTATGGCTACACCTTC
NA,NA,TRBV28,TRBJ1-2,CASSSALQGNHGYTF,TGTGCCAGCAGTTCAGCTCTACAGGGAAACCATGGCTACACCTTC
NA,NA,TRBV10-3,TRBJ2-7,CATLTGYEQYF,TGTGCCACCCTCACAGGGTACGAGCAGTACTTC
NA,NA,TRBV13,TRBJ2-1,CASSLAAGVYNEQFF,TGTGCCAGCAGCTTAGCCGCCGGGGTCTACAATGAGCAGTTCTTC
few,NA,TRBV7-9,TRBJ2-5,CASSRRGLETQYF,TGTGCCAGCAGCCGGCGGGGATTGGAGACCCAGTACTTC
NA,NA,TRBV7-6,TRBJ2-5,CASSLVLAGETQYF,TGTGCCAGCAGCTTAGTACTAGCAGGCGAGACCCAGTACTTC
NA,NA,TRBV19,TRBJ1-2,CASSITSNLNYGYTF,TGTGCCAGTAGTATCACAAGTAACCTGAACTATGGCTACACCTTC
NA,NA,TRBV9,TRBJ1-2,CASSPFDWSGYTF,TGTGCCAGCAGCCCTTTCGACTGGTCTGGCTACACCTTC
few,NA,TRBV5-1,TRBJ1-4,CASSLVGRGGEKLFF,TGCGCCAGCAGCTTGGTAGGCAGGGGAGGAGAAAAACTGTTTTTT
NA,TRBD1,TRBV28,TRBJ2-6,CASSGTVSGANVLTF,TGTGCCAGCAGTGGGACAGTCTCTGGGGCCAACGTCCTGACTTTC
few,TRBD2,TRBV11-2,TRBJ2-3,CASIQMRGGPTDTQYF,TGTGCCAGCATCCAAATGCGGGGGGGTCCGACAGATACGCAGTATTTT
NA,NA,TRBV4-3,TRBJ2-5,CASSQVGTETQYF,TGCGCCAGCAGCCAAGTGGGGACGGAGACCCAGTACTTC
NA,TRBD1,TRBV6-5,TRBJ1-4,CASSFTGGYREKLFF,TGTGCCAGCAGTTTTACAGGGGGTTATCGGGAAAAACTGTTTTTT
NA,NA,TRBV6-6,TRBJ1-5,CASSLRPSNQPQHF,TGTGCCAGCAGCCTAAGACCTTCGAATCAGCCCCAGCATTTT
NA,TRBD2,TRBV11-1,TRBJ2-3,CASSLVGLAAGLDTQYF,TGTGCCAGCAGCTTAGTGGGACTAGCCGCCGGTTTAGATACGCAGTATTTT
NA,NA,TRBV5-6,TRBJ1-1,CASSFGVGITEAFF,TGTGCCAGCAGCTTTGGGGTCGGGATCACTGAAGCTTTCTTT
NA,TRBD1,TRBV11-2,TRBJ2-5,CASSLDWRQGLGETQYF,TGTGCCAGCAGCTTAGATTGGAGACAGGGGCTCGGAGAGACCCAGTACTTC
few,NA,TRBV5-1,TRBJ2-1,CASSPPVARVGSYNEQFF,TGCGCCAGCAGCCCCCCCGTCGCCCGGGTAGGGTCCTACAATGAGCAGTTCTTC
few,TRBD2,TRBV10-3,TRBJ2-7,CASYLTSGFERYF,TGTGCCAGCTACTTGACTAGCGGGTTTGAGCGTTACTTC
few,NA,TRBV29-1,TRBJ2-5,CSVDVTQETQYF,TGCAGCGTTGACGTCACCCAAGAGACCCAGTACTTC
few,NA,TRBV6-2/TRBV6-3,TRBJ2-1,CASSLGETNAF,TGTGCCAGCAGTCTCGGGGAAACGAACGCTTTC
NA,NA,TRBV25-1,TRBJ1-6,CASEGDSPLHF,TGTGCCAGCGAGGGCGATTCACCCCTCCACTTT